This paragraph covers one TCR beta chain sequence. Antigen specificity is unknown. Sequencing was performed with immunoSEQ multiplex PCR; in TCRdb, only in-frame clones are kept and a portion is missing. The sample yields fewer than 200,000 clones, 88% seen once. This specimen belongs to a study of T cell responses to AZD1222 COVID-19 vaccine. Notes on the study in general: Spike regions recognized by vaccine-associated CD4 TCRs spanned the protein, led by 160-218 and 743-854. In all cases, repertoires were sampled only after the peak T cell response.

V dropped 8 bases and J dropped 9 bases, with 13 bases sitting between them. The germline gives CDR1 DFQATT, CDR2 SNEGSKA (reference sequence). The CDR3 extends over 11 amino acids. The genes are TRBV20-1 and TRBJ1-4, with D possibly being TRBD1 (5 bases). This TCR came from an adult who received the AZD1222 COVID-19 vaccine. This material consisted of peripheral blood, taken 28 days after the second AZD1222 dose. The DNA for the CDR3 is TGCAGTCTCAGGGACGGAAAAAAACTGTTTTTT. Residues: CSLRDGKKLFF.